This T cell receptor beta chain originates from a study of PD-1 blockade in mismatch repair-deficient tumors. Whole-study context: All were previously treated, progressing patients with 12 mismatch repair-deficient cancer types.

This clone was picked up a small number of times. As yet, its antigen is unknown. Profiling relied on immunoSEQ multiplex PCR, and the TCRdb table lists in-frame clones only, not all of them. The repertoire holds 10,000 or so clones, with around 90% as singletons. Sample time point: approximately ten-day in vitro stimulation with candidate neoantigen peptide 3. The TCR-sequenced patients were a few responders to pembrolizumab. Seven ELISpot-reactive neoantigen peptides each drove a 10-day in vitro stimulation. The length of the CDR3 is 14 residues. V lost 4 bases to trimming and J lost 1 base; unmatched junction nucleotides: 3. The germline CDR1 and CDR2 sequences are LNHDA and SQIVND (reference sequence). The study's findings and limits: Tumor-resident clones, often absent from pretreatment blood, expanded after pembrolizumab and then contracted.

The rearrangement joins TRBV19 to TRBJ2-7; TRBD2 matches at 8 bases. This clonotype was sampled from an adult with mismatch repair-deficient cancer. The sequencing used cells cultured in vitro, collected from a patient treated with pembrolizumab. This chain's CDR3 is CASSTGRGSYEQYF. The CDR3 nucleotides read TGTGCCAGTAGTACCGGGAGGGGGTCCTACGAGCAGTACTTC. Together with reference TRBV19 and TRBJ2-7, the CDR3 gives the full variable domain: DGGITQSPKYLFRKEGQNVTLSCEQNLNHDAMYWYRQDPGQGLRLIYYSQIVNDFQKGDIAEGYSVSREKKESFPLTVTSAQKNPTAFYLCASSTGRGSYEQYFGPGTRLTVT.